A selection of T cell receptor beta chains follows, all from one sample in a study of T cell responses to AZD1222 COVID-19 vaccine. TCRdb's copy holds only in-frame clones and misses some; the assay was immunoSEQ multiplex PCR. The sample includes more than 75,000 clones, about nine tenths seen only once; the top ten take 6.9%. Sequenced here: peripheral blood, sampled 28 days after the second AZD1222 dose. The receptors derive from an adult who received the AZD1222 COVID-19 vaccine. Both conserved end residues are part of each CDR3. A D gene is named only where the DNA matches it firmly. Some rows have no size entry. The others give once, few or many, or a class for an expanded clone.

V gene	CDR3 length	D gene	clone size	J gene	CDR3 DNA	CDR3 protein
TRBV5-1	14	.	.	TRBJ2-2	TGCGCCAGCAGCTATGACATAAACACCGGGGAGCTGTTTTTT	CASSYDINTGELFF
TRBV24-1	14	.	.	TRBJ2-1	TGTGCCACCAGTGCGCGACTAGACTACAATGAGCAGTTCTTC	CATSARLDYNEQFF
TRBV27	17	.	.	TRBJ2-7	TGTGCCAGCAGTCCGCCTCCCCCAGGGGATGAATCCTACGGGCAGTACTTC	CASSPPPPGDESYGQYF
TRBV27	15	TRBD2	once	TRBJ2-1	TGTGCCAGCAGTATGTCTCCTAGCGGGAGCTATGAGCAGTTCTTC	CASSMSPSGSYEQFF
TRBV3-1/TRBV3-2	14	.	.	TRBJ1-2	TGTGCCAGCAGCCACCCCGGGACTGGCTATGGCTACACCTTC	CASSHPGTGYGYTF
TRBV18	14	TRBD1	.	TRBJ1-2	TGTGCCAGCTCACCGGGACAGGAAAACTATGGCTACACCTTC	CASSPGQENYGYTF
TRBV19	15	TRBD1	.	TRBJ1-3	TGTGCCAGTAGCAGGGGGCAGGGGATCGGAAACACCATATATTTT	CASSRGQGIGNTIYF
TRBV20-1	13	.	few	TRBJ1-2	TGCAGTGCTAGTGTCAGGGGATTCTATGGCTACACCTTC	CSASVRGFYGYTF
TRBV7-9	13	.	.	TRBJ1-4	TGTGCCAGCAGCTTAGCCGACAGCGAAAAACTGTTTTTT	CASSLADSEKLFF
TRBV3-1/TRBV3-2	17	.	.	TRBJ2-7	TGTGCCAGCAGCCAACCTACCGGGTGGCGGAGATCCTACGAGCAGTACTTC	CASSQPTGWRRSYEQYF
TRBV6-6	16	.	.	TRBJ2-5	TGTGCCAGCAGACTGGACAGGGGTGGGACTAGCGAGACCCAGTACTTC	CASRLDRGGTSETQYF
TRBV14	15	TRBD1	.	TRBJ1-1	TGTGCCAGCAGCCAGGACAGGGCCAGATACACTGAAGCTTTCTTT	CASSQDRARYTEAFF
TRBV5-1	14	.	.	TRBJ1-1	TGCGCCAGCAGCGGCCTCCGGGATGCAGCTGAAGCTTTCTTT	CASSGLRDAAEAFF
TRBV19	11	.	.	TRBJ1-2	TGTGCCAGTAGCGTCCTCTGGGGCTACACCTTC	CASSVLWGYTF
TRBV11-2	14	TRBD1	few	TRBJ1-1	TGTGCCAGCAGCTTACAGGGGGCGGTAACTGAAGCTTTCTTT	CASSLQGAVTEAFF
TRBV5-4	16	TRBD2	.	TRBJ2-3	TGTGCCAGCAGCTCGGGACTAGCGGGAAGCACAGATACGCAGTATTTT	CASSSGLAGSTDTQYF
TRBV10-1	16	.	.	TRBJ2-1	TGCGCCAGCAGTGGTAACAGGGTTCGGGCTACCAATGAGCAGTTCTTC	CASSGNRVRATNEQFF
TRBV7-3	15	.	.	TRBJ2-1	TGTGCCAGCAGCTTACGAGGACTACCGGACAATGAGCAGTTCTTC	CASSLRGLPDNEQFF
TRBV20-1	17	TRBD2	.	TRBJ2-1	TGCAGTGCTAGTTCCGGGGAACTAGCGGGAGTTTTTAATGAGCAGTTCTTC	CSASSGELAGVFNEQFF
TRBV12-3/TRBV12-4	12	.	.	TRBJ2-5	TGTGCCAGCAGTTTAACTGAAGAGACCCAGTACTTC	CASSLTEETQYF
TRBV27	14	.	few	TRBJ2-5	TGTGCCAGCAGTTTAGGTTCAGGGGTTAGGACCCAGTACTTC	CASSLGSGVRTQYF
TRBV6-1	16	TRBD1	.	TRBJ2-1	TGTGCCAGCAGTGAAGCCCCGGACAGGGTAGTAAATGAGCAGTTCTTC	CASSEAPDRVVNEQFF
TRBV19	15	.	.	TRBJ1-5	TGTGCCAGTAGTCTGACCGAGTATAGCAATCAGCCCCAGCATTTT	CASSLTEYSNQPQHF
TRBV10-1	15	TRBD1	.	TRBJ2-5	TGCGCCAGCAGTGAAGGGACAGGGGGCAGGGAGACCCAGTACTTC	CASSEGTGGRETQYF
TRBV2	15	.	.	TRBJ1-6	TGTGCCAGTGATAATATGGCAGGCTTTAATTCACCCCTCCACTTT	CASDNMAGFNSPLHF
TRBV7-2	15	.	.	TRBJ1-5	TGTGCCAGCAGCCTGGAGGGATTAATTGGGCAGCCCCAGCATTTT	CASSLEGLIGQPQHF
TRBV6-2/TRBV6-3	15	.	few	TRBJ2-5	TGTGCCAGCAGTTCAAGGGGGACTCCCCAAGAGACCCAGTACTTC	CASSSRGTPQETQYF
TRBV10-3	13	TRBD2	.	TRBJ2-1	TGTGCCATACTAGCGGGAGTCGGCAATGAGCAGTTCTTC	CAILAGVGNEQFF
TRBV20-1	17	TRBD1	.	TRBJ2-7	TGCAGTGCTAGTCGTGGAGTCGGGACAGGTGGTTACTACGAGCAGTACTTC	CSASRGVGTGGYYEQYF
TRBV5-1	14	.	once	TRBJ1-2	TGCGCCAGCAGCGAGGGCCCGTCTAACTATGGCTACACCTTC	CASSEGPSNYGYTF
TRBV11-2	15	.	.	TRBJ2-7	TGTGCCAGCAGCTTAGGGACTATGACTCTAACCGAGCAGTACTTC	CASSLGTMTLTEQYF
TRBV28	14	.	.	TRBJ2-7	TGTGCCAGCAGTTCTCCGGGATACTCCTACGAGCAGTACTTC	CASSSPGYSYEQYF
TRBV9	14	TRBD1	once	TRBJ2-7	TGTGCCAGCAGCCCCCAGTCGGGACAGGGGGACGAGTACTTC	CASSPQSGQGDEYF
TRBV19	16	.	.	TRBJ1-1	TGTGCCAGTAGTATAGGGGGGAGCCACATGAACACTGAAGCTTTCTTT	CASSIGGSHMNTEAFF
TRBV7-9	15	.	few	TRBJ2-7	TGTGCCAGCAGCTTAGGGGATGGGATCTCCTACGAGCAGTACTTC	CASSLGDGISYEQYF
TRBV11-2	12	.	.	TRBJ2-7	TGTGCCAGCAGCTTCTGGGGTAACGAGCAGTACTTC	CASSFWGNEQYF
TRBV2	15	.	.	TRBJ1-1	TGTGCCAGCAGTGTGGTTGGTGCGGGGAACACTGAAGCTTTCTTT	CASSVVGAGNTEAFF
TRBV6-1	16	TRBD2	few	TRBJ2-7	TGTGCCAGCAGTGAAAGGAGCGGGAGGACCTCCTACGAGCAGTACTTC	CASSERSGRTSYEQYF
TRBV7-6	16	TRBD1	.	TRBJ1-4	TGTGCCAGCAGCCGTTCCAACAGGGGGATTAGCGAAAAACTGTTTTTT	CASSRSNRGISEKLFF
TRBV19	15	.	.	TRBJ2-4	TGTGCCAGCTCAGATTCGGGACTAGCCAAAAACATTCAGTACTTC	CASSDSGLAKNIQYF
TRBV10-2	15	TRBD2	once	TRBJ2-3	TGCGCCAGCACGGGGAGCGGGAGCGTCCCAGATACGCAGTATTTT	CASTGSGSVPDTQYF
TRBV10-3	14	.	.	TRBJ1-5	TGTGCCATCAGTGCCCGGGGGAATTATCAGCCCCAGCATTTT	CAISARGNYQPQHF